This passage covers 26 T cell receptor beta chains from one sample sequenced in a study of T cell changes during pregnancy in multiple sclerosis. Assay: immunoSEQ multiplex PCR; the TCRdb copy retains only in-frame clones and omits some. In the table there are some 79,000 clones, over 80% of which are singletons. The sequencing used CD4+ T cells from peripheral blood mononuclear cells, collected in the second trimester of pregnancy. Receptors were obtained from a female donor with multiple sclerosis, enrolled in a pregnancy study.

V usage is TRBV5-4 and J usage is TRBJ1-6; the D gene is possibly TRBD1 (5 bases). The CDR3 covers 14 residues. Trimming pared 0 bases from V and 6 bases from J, leaving 7 bases between. Germline CDR1 SGHNT, CDR2 YYREEE (reference sequence). This chain's CDR3 is CASSLGQGNSPLHF. Written as DNA, the CDR3 is TGTGCCAGCAGCTTGGGGCAGGGTAATTCACCCCTCCACTTT.

The rearrangement links TRBV25-1 to TRBJ2-7; TRBD2 is a possible D gene (6 bases). The length of the CDR3 is 15 residues. Germline CDR1 MGHDK, CDR2 SYGVNS. Trimming took 3 bases from V and 6 from J, leaving 18 bases between them. In DNA form, the CDR3 reads TGTGCCAGCAGTGACCCTCGGGGGTGGAATGGCGAGCAGTACTTC. Its protein product is CASSDPRGWNGEQYF.

The J gene is TRBJ1-4, the V gene TRBV6-5; D remains ambiguous. CDR1 is MNHEY and CDR2 is SVGAGI in the germline V gene. This CDR3 has 15 residues. The V end was cut by 6 bases, the J end by 4 bases, with 15 bases between. The CDR3 nucleotides are TGTGCCAGCAGCCCTAAGATTGTGGTTAATGAAAAACTGTTTTTT. This translates into CASSPKIVVNEKLFF.

This chain uses TRBV15 with TRBJ1-5; possibly TRBD1 for D (5 bases). CDR1 is LNHNV, CDR2 YYDKDF, per germline (reference sequence). The CDR3 is 18 amino acids. Trimming stripped 1 base from V and 4 bases from J, with 20 bases between. The CDR3 spells CATSRGLAGIIRNQPQHF. The CDR3 DNA is TGTGCCACCAGCAGAGGATTGGCAGGGATTATAAGAAATCAGCCCCAGCATTTT.

J is TRBJ2-1 and V is TRBV4-2, with TRBD2 matching over 7 bases. The CDR3 totals 17 residues. CDR1 and CDR2 (germline): LGHNA, YNFKEQ. V shed 0 bases, J shed 4 bases, and the junction held 9 bases outside the gene matches. The CDR3 nucleotides read TGTGCCAGCAGCCAAGAGGCTCCGCTAGCGGAGTACAATGAGCAGTTCTTC. Its protein is CASSQEAPLAEYNEQFF.

The rearrangement uses TRBV7-8 and TRBJ2-2, with D tentatively TRBD1 (7 bases). Germline V gives CDR1 SGHVS, CDR2 FQNEAQ. The CDR3 is made up of 20 amino acids. V shed 6 bases and J shed 0 bases, with 26 bases lying between them. CDR3 nucleotide sequence: TGTGCCAGCAGATCATTGTGGAGGGGGCGCGAGGGAACGAACACCGGGGAGCTGTTTTTT. It translates to CASRSLWRGREGTNTGELFF.

This clone was observed many times. The CDR3 loop is CATSSQTGTGQPQHF. DNA for the CDR3: TGTGCCACCAGCAGTCAGACAGGGACGGGGCAGCCCCAGCATTTT. The V gene is TRBV15, the J gene TRBJ1-5, with 7 bases that match TRBD1. V lost 3 bases to trimming and J lost 7 bases; unmatched junction nucleotides: 9. The CDR3 extends over 15 amino acids. In germline, CDR1 is LNHNV, CDR2 YYDKDF (reference sequence).

The rearrangement uses TRBV12-5 and TRBJ1-4; D is unclear. Germline V CDR1 and CDR2: LGHNT, FRNRAP. V lost 6 bases, J lost 6 bases, and 11 bases lay in between. This CDR3 has 13 amino acids. The CDR3 sequence is CASGLDLYEKLFF. CDR3 coding DNA: TGTGCTAGTGGACTCGACTTATATGAAAAACTGTTTTTT.

J is TRBJ1-2 and V is TRBV5-8, with TRBD1 matching 7 bases. This CDR3 is 13 amino acids long. Germline-derived CDR1 and CDR2 are SGHTS and YDEGEE. The V and J ends lost 4 bases and 3 bases, in that order; junction bases with no gene match: 3. DNA for the CDR3: TGTGCCAGCAGCCGGGGACAGTACTATGGCTACACCTTC. Its translation is CASSRGQYYGYTF.

This sequence joins TRBV11-3 and TRBJ2-7; the match to TRBD2 covers 9 bases. CDR1 and CDR2 (germline): SGHNT, YENEEA. The CDR3 runs 14 residues. V gave up 1 base and J gave up 4 bases; unmatched junction bases: 2. DNA for the CDR3: TGTGCCAGCAGCTTAGGCGGGGGGGCATACGAGCAGTACTTC. Translating it yields CASSLGGGAYEQYF. The full variable domain, its missing parts supplied by reference TRBV11-3 and TRBJ2-7, is EAGVVQSPRYKIIEKKQPVAFWCNPISGHNTLYWYLQNLGQGPELLIRYENEEAVDDSQLPKDRFSAERLKGVDSTLKIQPAELGDSAVYLCASSLGGGAYEQYFGPGTRLTVT.

The rearrangement joins TRBV7-8 to TRBJ1-2, with TRBD1 as a possible D gene (6 bases). The CDR3 consists of 13 residues. Germline assignment: CDR1 SGHVS and CDR2 FQNEAQ. Trimming cost V 3 bases and J 4 bases, with 9 bases left between them. The CDR3 sequence is CASSFGQTYGYTF. The CDR3 DNA reads TGTGCCAGCAGCTTTGGACAGACCTATGGCTACACCTTC.

The V call is TRBV7-9, the J call TRBJ2-7, with D possibly matching TRBD1 (7 bases). V lost 3 bases, J lost 7 bases, and 16 bases lay in between. The CDR3 has 14 amino acids. Per germline, CDR1 SEHNR and CDR2 FQNEAQ (reference sequence). CDR3 amino acids: CASSFQHPGGEQYF. CDR3 nucleotides: TGTGCCAGCAGCTTCCAACACCCAGGGGGGGAGCAGTACTTC.

V is TRBV6-6 and J is TRBJ2-1, with TRBD2 matching over 9 bases. CDR1 is MNHNY and CDR2 is SVGAGI in the germline V gene (reference sequence). The CDR3 covers 15 residues. Trimming cost V 5 bases and J 7 bases; bases outside gene matches: 9. Here the CDR3 DNA reads TGTGCCAGCAGTCACGGGACTAGCATGGCAAATGAGCAGTTCTTC. Its translation: CASSHGTSMANEQFF.

The J gene is TRBJ1-3, the V gene TRBV29-1, with 7 bases aligning to TRBD1. This CDR3 is 13 amino acids long. V shed 6 bases, J shed 4 bases, and the junction held 6 bases outside the gene matches. The germline V gene has CDR1 SQVTM and CDR2 ANQGSEA. This CDR3 is CSVELGQGNTIYF. The DNA of the CDR3 is TGCAGCGTAGAACTGGGACAGGGAAACACCATATATTTT.

V usage is TRBV7-2 and J usage is TRBJ2-1; TRBD2 agrees at 11 bases. The CDR3 has 15 residues. Germline V gives CDR1 SGHTA, CDR2 FQGNSA. The trim removed 6 bases at V and 6 bases at J, leaving 7 bases unmatched. The CDR3 sequence: CASSRAGTSGNEQFF. The CDR3 DNA follows: TGTGCCAGCAGTCGAGCTGGGACTAGCGGCAATGAGCAGTTCTTC. Filled out from reference TRBV7-2 and TRBJ2-1, the complete variable domain reads GAGVSQSPSNKVTEKGKDVELRCDPISGHTALYWYRQSLGQGLEFLIYFQGNSAPDKSGLPSDRFSAERTGGSVSTLTIQRTQQEDSAVYLCASSRAGTSGNEQFFGPGTRLTVL.

J is TRBJ2-1 and V is TRBV5-6; 13 bases align to TRBD2. CDR3 length: 19 amino acids. The germline CDR1 and CDR2 sequences are SGHDT and YYEEEE. Losses at the gene ends were 4 bases for V and 0 bases for J; bases not matched to a gene: 10. The CDR3 loop is CASSDSGTSGASSYNEQFF. DNA for the CDR3: TGTGCCAGCAGCGATTCCGGGACTAGCGGGGCGAGCTCCTACAATGAGCAGTTCTTC.

This chain uses TRBV28 with TRBJ1-5; weak D call: TRBD1 (5 bases). V was trimmed by 8 bases and J by 2 bases, leaving 16 bases between them. The CDR3 consists of 15 residues. Germline assignment: CDR1 MDHEN and CDR2 SYDVKM. The DNA of the CDR3 is TGTGCCAGCGGGGGGGGTGACAGCGGCAATCAGCCCCAGCATTTT. This sequence encodes CASGGGDSGNQPQHF.

The chain is built from TRBV5-1 and TRBJ2-7; 8 bases line up with TRBD2. V gave up 4 bases and J gave up 4 bases; unmatched junction bases: 7. There are 14 residues in the CDR3. Germline lookup yields CDR1 SGHRS and CDR2 YFSETQ. The CDR3 here is CASSRLASGYEQYF. The DNA of the CDR3 is TGCGCCAGCAGCCGCCTGGCTAGCGGGTACGAGCAGTACTTC. The full variable domain, rest sourced from reference TRBV5-1 and TRBJ2-7, is KAGVTQTPRYLIKTRGQQVTLSCSPISGHRSVSWYQQTPGQGLQFLFEYFSETQRNKGNFPGRFSGRQFSNSRSEMNVSTLELGDSALYLCASSRLASGYEQYFGPGTRLTVT.

This chain links TRBV18 with TRBJ1-1, with D unclear. The CDR3 has 14 residues. CDR1 is KGHSH and CDR2 is LQKENI in the germline V gene. Trimming took 2 bases from V and 7 from J, leaving 14 bases between them. CDR3 residues: CASSPSGRVIEAFF. The CDR3 bases are TGTGCCAGCTCACCAAGCGGGAGGGTGATTGAAGCTTTCTTT.

J is TRBJ1-5 and V is TRBV27; 11 bases agree with TRBD1. Trimming took 5 bases from V and 10 from J; bases not matched to a gene: 16. The CDR3 covers 17 residues. Per germline, CDR1 MNHEY and CDR2 SMNVEV (reference sequence). In DNA, the CDR3 is TGTGCCAGCAGTCGACACCCTAGGACAGGGGGCTTGGGCCCCCAGCATTTT. Amino acids: CASSRHPRTGGLGPQHF.

This sequence joins TRBV28 and TRBJ1-6, with 8 bases lining up with TRBD1. The CDR3 has 14 amino acids. The V segment lost 2 bases and the J segment 14 bases; nucleotides outside the gene matches: 8. Germline assignment: CDR1 MDHEN and CDR2 SYDVKM. The CDR3 sequence is CASSLTNLQGALHF. CDR3 DNA sequence: TGTGCCAGCAGTTTAACAAACCTACAGGGGGCCCTCCACTTT.

The rearrangement joins TRBV29-1 to TRBJ2-1; tentative D call: TRBD2 (6 bases). Germline assignment: CDR1 SQVTM and CDR2 ANQGSEA. The CDR3 runs to 13 residues. Trimming stripped 2 bases from V and 5 bases from J, with 10 bases between. The DNA of the CDR3 is TGCAGCGTTGAAAGGGGACTGAACAATGAGCAGTTCTTC. The encoded protein is CSVERGLNNEQFF.

The V call is TRBV27, the J call TRBJ2-6; D may be TRBD1 (6 bases). V was trimmed by 5 bases and J by 0 bases, leaving 14 bases between them. This CDR3 has 17 residues. Germline loops: CDR1 MNHEY, CDR2 SMNVEV (reference sequence). The chain's CDR3 is CASSPQGLASGANVLTF. The CDR3 nucleotides are TGTGCCAGCAGTCCACAGGGCCTGGCCTCTGGGGCCAACGTCCTGACTTTC.

V usage is TRBV4-3 and J usage is TRBJ2-3; TRBD2 matches 16 bases. Germline values: CDR1 LGHNA, CDR2 YSLEER. The CDR3 is 18 residues long. The trim removed 1 base at V and 6 bases at J, leaving 7 bases unmatched. The CDR3 DNA follows: TGCGCCAGCAGCCAAGGGCTCCCGGGACTAGCGGGGGGGGATACGCAGTATTTT. Translating it yields CASSQGLPGLAGGDTQYF.

The chain couples TRBV6-5 to TRBJ1-4; possible D gene TRBD1, 6 bases. The germline gives CDR1 MNHEY, CDR2 SVGAGI. V lost 4 bases, J lost 3 bases, and 12 bases lay in between. This CDR3 contains 15 residues. CDR3 coding DNA: TGTGCCAGCAGTTCCGGACAGACAGCTAATGAAAAACTGTTTTTT. This sequence encodes CASSSGQTANEKLFF.

This chain joins TRBV7-2 and TRBJ1-2; the D gene is possibly TRBD1 (5 bases). Trimming took 8 bases from V and 4 from J, leaving 20 bases between them. CDR3 length: 15 amino acids. Germline-derived CDR1 and CDR2 are SGHTA and FQGNSA. The CDR3 DNA reads as TGTGCCAGCGCCCGAGCAGGGCAGATTCTCTATGGCTACACCTTC. This codes for CASARAGQILYGYTF.